The rows below give T cell receptor beta chains drawn from one sample of a study of blood T cell repertoires in COVID-19. Profiling relied on immunoSEQ multiplex PCR, and the TCRdb table lists in-frame clones only, not all of them. The repertoire holds 55,000 to 75,000 clones, 85% to 90% seen once, with more than 2.5% in the top ten. Input material: peripheral blood. The receptors shown here come from a man aged 50 to 59 with active COVID-19. Both conserved end residues are part of each CDR3. A D gene is named only where the DNA matches it firmly. The size field is filled for only some rows; it gives once, few, many or a size class.

NA | once | TRBJ1-2 | TRBV6-5 | CASSRGQGYGYTF | TGTGCCAGCAGCCGGGGTCAAGGCTATGGCTACACCTTC
TRBD1 | NA | TRBJ1-1 | TRBV2 | CASSGQGARDTEAFF | TGTGCCAGCAGTGGACAGGGGGCGCGGGACACTGAAGCTTTCTTT
TRBD2 | NA | TRBJ2-7 | TRBV5-1 | CASSQWAQAGGAYEQYF | TGCGCCAGCAGCCAATGGGCCCAGGCGGGGGGAGCTTACGAGCAGTACTTC
TRBD1 | NA | TRBJ2-2 | TRBV27 | CASRSKGTGGYTGELFF | TGTGCCAGCAGAAGTAAAGGGACAGGGGGCTACACCGGGGAGCTGTTTTTT
TRBD1 | NA | TRBJ2-1 | TRBV19 | CASSIGQVRYNEQFF | TGTGCCAGTAGCATTGGACAGGTGAGATACAATGAGCAGTTCTTC
NA | NA | TRBJ2-5 | TRBV24-1 | CATSDLQETQYF | TGTGCCACCAGTGATCTACAAGAGACCCAGTACTTC
NA | NA | TRBJ1-3 | TRBV6-9 | CASSSSSGNTIYF | TGTGCCAGCAGTTCGAGTTCTGGAAACACCATATATTTT
TRBD2 | NA | TRBJ2-5 | TRBV3-1/TRBV3-2 | CASSQVVGTSGGKRAAQYF | TGTGCCAGCAGCCAAGTAGTGGGGACTAGCGGGGGTAAGAGGGCTGCCCAGTACTTC
TRBD1 | few | TRBJ1-5 | TRBV7-3 | CASSLTRQGNQPQHF | TGTGCCAGCAGCTTAACCCGACAGGGAAATCAGCCCCAGCATTTT
NA | NA | TRBJ2-7 | TRBV5-1 | CASSLVSGYEQYF | TGCGCCAGCAGCTTGGTGTCGGGCTACGAGCAGTACTTC
NA | NA | TRBJ2-3 | TRBV5-1 | CASSLGARTTADTQYF | TGCGCCAGCAGCTTGGGAGCCCGGACAACGGCAGATACGCAGTATTTT
TRBD1 | once | TRBJ1-1 | TRBV6-5 | CASRVGQMSTEAFF | TGTGCCAGCAGGGTGGGACAGATGAGCACTGAAGCTTTCTTT
TRBD2 | NA | TRBJ2-1 | TRBV4-1 | CASSQEASGSPFKFF | TGCGCCAGCAGCCAAGAAGCTAGCGGGAGCCCCTTCAAGTTCTTC
NA | once | TRBJ2-7 | TRBV28 | CASSPGRIYEQYF | TGTGCCAGCAGCCCGGGTCGTATTTACGAGCAGTACTTC
TRBD2 | once | TRBJ2-5 | TRBV6-5 | CASRLAGVRETQYF | TGTGCCAGCAGGCTAGCGGGAGTTAGGGAGACCCAGTACTTC
NA | NA | TRBJ1-1 | TRBV6-5 | CASRVKGGMNTEAFF | TGTGCCAGCAGAGTTAAGGGGGGGATGAACACTGAAGCTTTCTTT
NA | NA | TRBJ2-3 | TRBV11-2 | CASSLVAGSGTDTQYF | TGTGCCAGCAGCTTGGTGGCCGGGAGTGGCACAGATACGCAGTATTTT
TRBD2 | NA | TRBJ2-3 | TRBV27 | CASSSLADFTDTQYF | TGTGCCAGCAGTTCGCTAGCGGACTTCACAGATACGCAGTATTTT
NA | NA | TRBJ2-5 | TRBV6-1 | CASSDPTVGKETQYF | TGTGCCAGCAGTGACCCGACAGTGGGGAAAGAGACCCAGTACTTC
NA | few | TRBJ1-1 | TRBV29-1 | CSVEDTVNTEAFF | TGCAGCGTTGAAGATACGGTGAACACTGAAGCTTTCTTT
TRBD1 | NA | TRBJ1-4 | TRBV7-9 | CASSLGEGAKEKLFF | TGTGCCAGCAGCTTAGGAGAGGGGGCGAAGGAAAAACTGTTTTTT
NA | NA | TRBJ2-2 | TRBV9 | CASRTREDGELFF | TGTGCCAGCAGAACTAGGGAGGACGGGGAGCTGTTTTTT
TRBD2 | NA | TRBJ2-3 | TRBV27 | CASSSGTSPDTQYF | TGTGCCAGCAGTTCCGGGACTAGCCCTGATACGCAGTATTTT
TRBD1 | NA | TRBJ1-1 | TRBV3-1/TRBV3-2 | CASSQGTVNTEAFF | TGTGCCAGCAGCCAGGGGACAGTGAACACTGAAGCTTTCTTT
TRBD1 | once | TRBJ2-5 | TRBV7-2 | CASSLAGTGEETQYF | TGTGCCAGCAGCCTAGCTGGGACAGGCGAAGAGACCCAGTACTTC
TRBD2 | NA | TRBJ2-7 | TRBV11-3 | CASSPASGSYEQYF | TGTGCCAGCAGCCCAGCTAGCGGGAGCTACGAGCAGTACTTC
TRBD1 | NA | TRBJ2-1 | TRBV7-9 | CASSLRTGLYNEQFF | TGTGCCAGCAGCTTAAGGACAGGACTCTACAATGAGCAGTTCTTC
TRBD2 | NA | TRBJ2-1 | TRBV6-5 | CASRLAGYNEQFF | TGTGCCAGCAGGCTAGCGGGATACAATGAGCAGTTCTTC